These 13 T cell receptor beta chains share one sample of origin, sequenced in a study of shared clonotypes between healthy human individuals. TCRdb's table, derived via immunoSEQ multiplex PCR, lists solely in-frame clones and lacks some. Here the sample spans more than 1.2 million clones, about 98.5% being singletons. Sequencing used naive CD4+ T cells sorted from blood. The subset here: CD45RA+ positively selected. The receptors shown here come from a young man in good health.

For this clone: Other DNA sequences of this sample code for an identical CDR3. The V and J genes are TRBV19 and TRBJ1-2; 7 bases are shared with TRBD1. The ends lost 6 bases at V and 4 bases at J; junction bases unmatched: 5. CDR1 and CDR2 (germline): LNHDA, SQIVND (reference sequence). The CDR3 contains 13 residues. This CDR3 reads CASRRQGGYGYTF. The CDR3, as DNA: TGTGCCAGTAGGAGACAGGGAGGCTATGGCTACACCTTC.

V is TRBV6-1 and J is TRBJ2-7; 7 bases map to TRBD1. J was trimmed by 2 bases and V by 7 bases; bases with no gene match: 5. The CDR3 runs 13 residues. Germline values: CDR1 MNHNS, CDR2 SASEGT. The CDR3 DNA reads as TGTGCCAGCACCCCCGGACAGGCCTACGAGCAGTACTTC. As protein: CASTPGQAYEQYF.

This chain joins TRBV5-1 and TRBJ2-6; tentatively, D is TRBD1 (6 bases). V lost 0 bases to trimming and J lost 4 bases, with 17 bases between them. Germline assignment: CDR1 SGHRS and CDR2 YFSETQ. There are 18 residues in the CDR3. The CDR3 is CASSLDTPGARGANVLTF. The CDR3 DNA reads TGCGCCAGCAGCTTGGATACCCCAGGGGCGAGGGGGGCCAACGTCCTGACTTTC.

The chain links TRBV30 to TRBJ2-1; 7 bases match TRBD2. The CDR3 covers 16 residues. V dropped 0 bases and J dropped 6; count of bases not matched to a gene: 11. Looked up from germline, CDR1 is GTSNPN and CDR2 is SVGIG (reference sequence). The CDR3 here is CAWSVWIAGEGNEQFF. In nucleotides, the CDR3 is TGTGCCTGGAGTGTTTGGATCGCGGGAGAGGGCAATGAGCAGTTCTTC.

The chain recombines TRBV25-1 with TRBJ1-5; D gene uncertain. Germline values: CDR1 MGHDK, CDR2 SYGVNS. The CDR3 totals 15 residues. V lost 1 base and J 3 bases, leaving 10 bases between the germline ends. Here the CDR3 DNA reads TGTGCCAGCAGTGAATTGGGCGGTTCCAATCAGCCCCAGCATTTT. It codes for CASSELGGSNQPQHF.

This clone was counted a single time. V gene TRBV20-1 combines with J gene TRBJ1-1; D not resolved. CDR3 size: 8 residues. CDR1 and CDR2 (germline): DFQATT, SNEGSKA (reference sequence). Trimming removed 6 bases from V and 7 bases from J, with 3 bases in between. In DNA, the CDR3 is TGCAGTGCCGATGAAGCTTTCTTT. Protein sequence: CSADEAFF.

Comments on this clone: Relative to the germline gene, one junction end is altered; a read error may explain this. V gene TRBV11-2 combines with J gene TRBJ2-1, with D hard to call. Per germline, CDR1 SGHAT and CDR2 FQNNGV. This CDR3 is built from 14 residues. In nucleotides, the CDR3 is TGTGCCAGCAGCTTAGAAACCTCCAACAATGAGCAGTTCTTC. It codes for CASSLETSNNEQFF.

CDR3 sequence reads: CASSLIDNTGELFF. The CDR3 nucleotides read TGTGCCAGCAGTTTAATTGACAACACCGGGGAGCTGTTTTTT. The chain combines TRBV27 with TRBJ2-2; D ambiguous. Trimming stripped 2 bases from V and 2 bases from J, with 6 bases between. The germline gives CDR1 MNHEY, CDR2 SMNVEV (reference sequence). CDR3 length: 14 residues.

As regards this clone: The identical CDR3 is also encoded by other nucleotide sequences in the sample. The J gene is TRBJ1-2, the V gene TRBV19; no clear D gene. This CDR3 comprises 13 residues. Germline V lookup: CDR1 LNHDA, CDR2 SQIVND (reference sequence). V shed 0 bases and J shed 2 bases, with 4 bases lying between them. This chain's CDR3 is CASSIEGNYGYTF. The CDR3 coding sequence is TGTGCCAGTAGTATAGAGGGGAACTATGGCTACACCTTC.

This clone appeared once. CDR3 in DNA: TGTGCCTGGAGTGTACGGGTCTTAAGGGACAGGGAGCAGTACTTC. This sequence encodes CAWSVRVLRDREQYF. The rearrangement uses TRBV30 and TRBJ2-7, with 8 bases fitting TRBD1. The CDR3 totals 15 residues. The V and J ends lost 0 bases and 7 bases, in that order; junction bases with no gene match: 11. Germline V CDR1 and CDR2: GTSNPN, SVGIG (reference sequence).

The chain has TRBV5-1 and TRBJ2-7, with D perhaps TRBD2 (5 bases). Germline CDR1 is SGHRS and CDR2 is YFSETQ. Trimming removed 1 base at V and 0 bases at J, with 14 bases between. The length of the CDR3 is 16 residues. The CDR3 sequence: CASSLRVGVNSYEQYF. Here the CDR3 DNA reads TGCGCCAGCAGCTTGAGGGTGGGAGTGAACTCCTACGAGCAGTACTTC.

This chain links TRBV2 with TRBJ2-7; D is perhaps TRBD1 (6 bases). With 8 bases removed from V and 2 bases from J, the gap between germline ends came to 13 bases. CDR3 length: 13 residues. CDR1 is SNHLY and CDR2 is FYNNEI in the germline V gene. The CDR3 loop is CASGDKGPYEQYF. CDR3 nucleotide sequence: TGTGCCAGCGGGGACAAGGGGCCCTACGAGCAGTACTTC.

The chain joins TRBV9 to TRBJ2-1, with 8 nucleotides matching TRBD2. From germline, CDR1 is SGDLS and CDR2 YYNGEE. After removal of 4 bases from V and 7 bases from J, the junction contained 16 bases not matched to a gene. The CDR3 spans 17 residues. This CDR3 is CASSPHPSGTSPNEQFF. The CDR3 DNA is TGTGCCAGCAGCCCCCACCCCTCCGGGACTAGTCCGAATGAGCAGTTCTTC.